The following is a T cell receptor (beta chain) sequence with its context. What it recognizes is unknown. This sample was included in a study of beta chain features in type 1 diabetes. In germline, CDR1 is MNHEY, CDR2 SMNVEV (reference sequence). V gave up 2 bases and J gave up 3 bases; unmatched junction bases: 11. The CDR3 contains 17 residues. One heparinised draw, averaging roughly 110 mL, was taken per donor. Overall study findings and caveats: All four CD4+ subsets of Type 1 diabetes patients contained TCRB CDR3s that were moderately but significantly shorter. High-TCR-expressing cells could be over-represented by cDNA sequencing.

Expressed TCRB transcripts were sequenced, since all the RNA that had been isolated was reverse transcribed. Mean read depth for naive, central memory and regulatory T cell samples was about 3.6 million reads. Assay used: immunoSEQ multiplex PCR; TCRdb lists only in-frame clones, some missing. The data contain 250,000 to 300,000 clones, less than 30% of them seen just once; the ten biggest clones take up roughly 0.011%. V is TRBV27 and J is TRBJ2-3; TRBD2 aligns across 7 bases. The TCR was taken from a woman aged 30 to 39 with type 1 diabetes. Material: naive CD4+ T cells from blood. The CDR3 DNA reads TGTGCCAGCAGTTTAGATCCGGCGGGAGTGTGGACAGATACGCAGTATTTT. Its protein is CASSLDPAGVWTDTQYF.